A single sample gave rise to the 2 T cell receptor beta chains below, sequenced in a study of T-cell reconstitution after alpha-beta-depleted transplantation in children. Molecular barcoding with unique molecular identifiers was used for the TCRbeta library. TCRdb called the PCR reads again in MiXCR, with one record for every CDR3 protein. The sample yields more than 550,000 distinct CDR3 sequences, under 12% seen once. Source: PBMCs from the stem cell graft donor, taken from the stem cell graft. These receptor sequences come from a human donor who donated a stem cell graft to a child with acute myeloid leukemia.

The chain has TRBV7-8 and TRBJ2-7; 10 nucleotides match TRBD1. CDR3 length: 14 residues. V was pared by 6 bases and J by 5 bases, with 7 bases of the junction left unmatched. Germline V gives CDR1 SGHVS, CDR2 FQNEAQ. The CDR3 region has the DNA TGTGCCAGCAGGCGCCGGGACAGGGGAGACGAGCAGTACTTC. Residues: CASRRRDRGDEQYF.

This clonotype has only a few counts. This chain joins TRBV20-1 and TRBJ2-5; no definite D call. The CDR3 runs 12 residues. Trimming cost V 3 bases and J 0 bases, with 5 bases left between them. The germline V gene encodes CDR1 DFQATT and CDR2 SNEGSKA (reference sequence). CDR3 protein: CSASENQETQYF. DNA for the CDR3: TGCAGTGCTAGTGAGAACCAAGAGACCCAGTACTTC.